This entry lists 14 T cell receptor beta chains sequenced from one sample in a study of neurological immune-mediated disorders. TCRdb re-analysed the 5' RACE reads in MiXCR, keeping a single row per CDR3 protein. The sample records about 55,000 distinct CDR3 sequences, about 4% being singletons. Source material: PBMCs. The receptors derive from a man aged 50-59 years with multiple sclerosis.

Ten or more counts support this clonotype. V and J are TRBV20-1 and TRBJ1-1, with D unresolved. Trimming took 0 bases from V and 1 from J, leaving 12 bases between them. CDR1 DFQATT and CDR2 SNEGSKA come from the germline V gene (reference sequence). The CDR3 has 15 amino acids. The CDR3 sequence: CSARDGVVGNTEAFF. The CDR3 nucleotides read TGCAGTGCTAGAGATGGGGTGGTGGGGAACACTGAAGCTTTCTTT.

The CDR3 DNA sequence: TGTGCCAGCAGTTTCCGAAAAGCGGGGGGGCCTACAGATACGCAGTATTTT. It specifies CASSFRKAGGPTDTQYF. V is TRBV27 and J is TRBJ2-3, with 10 bases identical to TRBD2. CDR1 and CDR2 (germline): MNHEY, SMNVEV (reference sequence). J lost 3 bases, V lost 3 bases, and 9 bases had no gene match. The CDR3 contains 17 residues.

This clonotype has a count of ten or more. The chain combines TRBV14 with TRBJ2-1; perhaps TRBD2 as D (5 bases). V was shortened by 2 bases and J by 4 bases, with 12 bases between the two germline ends. Germline V gives CDR1 SGHDN, CDR2 FVKESK. CDR3 length equals 15 residues. The CDR3 region has the DNA TGTGCCAGCAGCCAAAGTTATACGGGGTACAATGAGCAGTTCTTC. It translates to CASSQSYTGYNEQFF.

This clonotype was detected ten times or more. V usage is TRBV7-8 and J usage is TRBJ2-1; 8 bases match TRBD1. The CDR3 runs to 16 residues. V lost 2 bases and J lost 5; bases outside the gene matches: 8. CDR1 and CDR2 (germline): SGHVS, FQNEAQ. CDR3 sequence (DNA): TGTGCCAGCAGCTTACAGGGGGCGCTGATCAACAATGAGCAGTTCTTC. It specifies CASSLQGALINNEQFF.

This clonotype was recorded a few times. The CDR3 spells CASSLVAGERNEQYF. In nucleotides, the CDR3 is TGCGCCAGCAGCTTGGTAGCGGGAGAGAGAAACGAGCAGTACTTC. The chain joins TRBV5-1 to TRBJ2-7; 9 bases line up with TRBD2. Trimming removed 0 bases from V and 5 bases from J; junction bases left unmatched: 6. Germline CDR1 is SGHRS and CDR2 is YFSETQ. The CDR3 runs to 15 residues.

The gene calls are TRBV2 and TRBJ2-3; 9 bases agree with TRBD1. The germline V gene encodes CDR1 SNHLY and CDR2 FYNNEI. V trimming: 4 bases; J trimming: 3 bases; junction bases outside the gene matches: 2. The CDR3 extends over 14 amino acids. The CDR3 DNA follows: TGTGCCAGCAGTGGCGGACAGGGGACAGATACGCAGTATTTT. Translation: CASSGGQGTDTQYF.

This clonotype was seen repeatedly, ten times or more. The chain links TRBV12-3 or TRBV12-4 to TRBJ2-3; 7 nucleotides line up with TRBD1. The CDR3 length is 15 residues. V was pared by 3 bases and J by 2 bases, with 5 bases of the junction left unmatched. DNA for the CDR3: TGTGCCAGCAGTTTGGGACAGCCTGTCACAGATACGCAGTATTTT. This translates into CASSLGQPVTDTQYF.

This clonotype has at least ten counts. The chain couples TRBV6-5 to TRBJ2-7; D is possibly TRBD2 (6 bases). Germline V gives CDR1 MNHEY, CDR2 SVGAGI. This CDR3 has 13 residues. V shed 4 bases and J shed 6 bases, with 13 bases lying between them. CDR3 coding DNA: TGTGCCAGCAGTTCGGAGGGGACGGGCGAGCAGTACTTC. Amino acid sequence: CASSSEGTGEQYF.

This clonotype was picked up many times. V is TRBV10-3 and J is TRBJ1-6; TRBD1 agrees at 10 bases. CDR1 is ENHRY, CDR2 SYGVKD, per germline. This CDR3 has 13 amino acids. Trimming removed 7 bases from V and 10 bases from J; junction bases left unmatched: 4. This chain's CDR3 is CAINGDRGSPLHF. The CDR3 region has the DNA TGTGCCATCAATGGGGACAGGGGATCACCCCTCCACTTT.

This clonotype is termed medium-sized. The V gene is TRBV27, the J gene TRBJ2-7; TRBD1 is a possible D gene (6 bases). The CDR3 totals 13 residues. Germline CDR1 and CDR2: MNHEY and SMNVEV (reference sequence). V gave up 3 bases and J gave up 4 bases, with 10 bases separating them. CDR3 DNA sequence: TGTGCCAGCAGTTTCGGCAGGGGTTACGAGCAGTACTTC. Amino acids: CASSFGRGYEQYF.

This clonotype was recorded many times. The J gene is TRBJ2-7, the V gene TRBV2; 14 bases match TRBD2. Germline V gene lookup returns CDR1 SNHLY and CDR2 FYNNEI. The CDR3 covers 17 residues. The junction had 12 bases not matched to a gene; V was cut back by 4 bases and J by 7 bases. DNA for the CDR3: TGTGCCAGCAGTGCGGGGACTAGCGGGAGAGAGGGGACAGAGCAGTACTTC. Protein: CASSAGTSGREGTEQYF.

This clonotype was picked up many times. The rearrangement links TRBV7-2 to TRBJ2-7, with D unresolved. Germline V CDR1 and CDR2: SGHTA, FQGNSA. Trimming shortened V by 5 bases and J by 0 bases, and 14 bases separated the two germline ends. The CDR3 is made up of 15 amino acids. CDR3 DNA sequence: TGTGCCAGCAGCGTAGGTGGCGGCCCCTCCTACGAGCAGTACTTC. Encoded protein: CASSVGGGPSYEQYF.

This clonotype was seen a few times. V and J are TRBV27 and TRBJ1-1; maybe TRBD1 (5 bases). CDR3 size: 15 residues. Germline V gives CDR1 MNHEY, CDR2 SMNVEV (reference sequence). V was cut by 7 bases and J by 5 bases, with 20 bases left in between. The CDR3 sequence: CASNLRQWDRTEAFF. The CDR3 bases are TGTGCCAGCAACCTCCGACAGTGGGATAGGACTGAAGCTTTCTTT.

Turning to this clonotype: A read error may be the cause here, since a much bigger clone is one base away. V is TRBV3-1 and J is TRBJ2-7; D unclear. The CDR3 length is 12 residues. V dropped 1 base and J dropped 2 bases, with 3 bases sitting between them. Germline loops: CDR1 LGHDT, CDR2 YNNKEL (reference sequence). The CDR3 coding sequence is TGTGCCAGCAGCCAAGGTACCTACGAGCAGTACTTC. This translates into CASSQGTYEQYF.